These T cell receptor beta chains were read from a single sample in a study of regulatory T cells in long-lasting Graves disease. Via MiXCR, TCRdb re-called the multiplex PCR reads, giving one row per CDR3 protein. The sample records 530,000 or so distinct CDR3 sequences, approximately 13% being singletons. Another study also made use of these data, one on T cells in Graves' hyperthyroidism and ophthalmopathy.

This material consisted of peripheral blood mononuclear cells (PBMCs), taken at new diagnosis, from a patient treated with antithyroid drugs. Every receptor here comes from a young man with Graves disease. CDR3s include the opening cysteine and the closing phenylalanine or tryptophan. D genes are given only for firm matches. Rows give clone size only sometimes, using once, few, many, or a class for an expanded clone.

TRBJ2-1	many	TRBV18	NA	TGTGCCAGCTCACCAGGGTTATCCAACCATGAGCAGTTCTTC	CASSPGLSNHEQFF
TRBJ2-2	many	TRBV20-1	TRBD2	TGCAGTGCTCCCCGCGATACTAGCGGGATGAACACCGGGGAGCTGTTTTTT	CSAPRDTSGMNTGELFF
TRBJ2-3	NA	TRBV7-9	TRBD2	TGTGCCAGCAGCGAAAGGGGACTAGCGGGAGAAGAGGGAGATACGCAGTATTTT	CASSERGLAGEEGDTQYF
TRBJ2-7	many	TRBV9	TRBD2	TGTGCCAGCAGCCCGGGACGACGGACTAGCGGGGGAAGCTCCTACGAGCAGTACTTC	CASSPGRRTSGGSSYEQYF
TRBJ2-3	many	TRBV20-1	NA	TGCAGTGCTAGGGTCGCAGATACGCAGTATTTT	CSARVADTQYF
TRBJ2-7	many	TRBV19	NA	TGTGCCCCCTGCGCACGGCGGACTACAGCCTACGAGCAGTACTTC	CAPCARRTTAYEQYF
TRBJ2-7	many	TRBV2	TRBD2	TGTGCCTGCCGGGGGGGTTACAACGAGCAGTACTTC	CACRGGYNEQYF
TRBJ2-1	NA	TRBV3-1	TRBD2	TGTGCCAGCAGCCAAGAGGGCGGGAGAGGAACGAATGAGCAGTTCTTC	CASSQEGGRGTNEQFF
TRBJ1-4	many	TRBV28	NA	TGTGCCAGCAGTTTCGGCAGCCTTGAAAAACTGTTTTTT	CASSFGSLEKLFF
TRBJ2-3	many	TRBV20-1	TRBD2	TGCAGTGCTAACCACATCCGAGCTAGCGGGAGTCGGGTAGATACGCAGTATTTT	CSANHIRASGSRVDTQYF
TRBJ2-5	many	TRBV7-2	TRBD2	TGTGCCAGCAGCTTAGCGTACCTAGCGGGAGAGCAGACCCAGTACTTC	CASSLAYLAGEQTQYF
TRBJ1-5	many	TRBV9	NA	TGTGCCAGCAGCGTAGGGGAAGGCCAGCCCCAGCATTTT	CASSVGEGQPQHF
TRBJ1-1	many	TRBV13	TRBD1	TGTGCCAGCAGCCCAGGACAGGATGAAGCTTTCTTT	CASSPGQDEAFF
TRBJ1-4	NA	TRBV4-1	NA	TGCGCCAGCACTACCGGGAGTAGCGAAAAACTGTTTTTT	CASTTGSSEKLFF
TRBJ2-5	many	TRBV6-2/TRBV6-3	NA	TGTGCCAGCAGTCCCGGTCTAGCGGAGACCCAGTACTTC	CASSPGLAETQYF
TRBJ2-1	few	TRBV27	TRBD2	TGTGCCAGCAGTTTAGGGGGACTAGCGGGAGTTTACAATGAGCAGTTCTTC	CASSLGGLAGVYNEQFF
TRBJ2-5	many	TRBV5-1	TRBD2	TGCGCCAGCAGATCGACTAGCGGGAGAGAGACCCAGTACTTC	CASRSTSGRETQYF
TRBJ1-1	few	TRBV7-2	NA	TGTGCCAGCAGCTTAGTCGGAAACTCCGCGGACACTGAAGCTTTCTTT	CASSLVGNSADTEAFF
TRBJ2-1	many	TRBV20-1	TRBD2	TGCAGTGCTGAAGAGGGTAGCGGGAGAGGATCGTGGCCCCACAATGAGCAGTTCTTC	CSAEEGSGRGSWPHNEQFF
TRBJ1-2	many	TRBV20-1	NA	TGCAGTGCTCGGTCGACGGGGGCCTATGGCTACACCTTC	CSARSTGAYGYTF
TRBJ1-1	many	TRBV29-1	NA	TGCAGCGTTCCCGGGGATGAAGCTTTCTTT	CSVPGDEAFF
TRBJ1-5	once	TRBV18	NA	TGTGCCAGCTCACCACCGGGATTACAGGGATTTGGCAATCAGCCCCAGCATTTT	CASSPPGLQGFGNQPQHF
TRBJ1-2	many	TRBV20-1	NA	TGCAGTGTAGGACTGACCAACTATGGCTACACCTTC	CSVGLTNYGYTF